A selection of T cell receptor beta chains follows, all from one sample in a study of blood T cell repertoires in COVID-19. This table comes from immunoSEQ multiplex PCR, and its TCRdb copy is limited to in-frame clones, with some not included. Of about 260,000 clones in the sample, about 90% were seen once. Sample: peripheral blood. Receptors were obtained from a woman in her forties or fifties with acute or convalescent COVID-19. Each CDR3 is given with its conserved first and last residue. The D gene is left open where the match is weak. A row's size may be missing; if present it is once, few, many or a size class.

NA TRBJ2-7 NA TRBV7-7 CASSSLPAGSCEQYF TGTGCTAGCAGCTCCTTACCCGCAGGCTCCTGCGAGCAGTACTTC
NA TRBJ1-2 NA TRBV5-8 CASSLRQDYGYTF TGTGCCAGCAGCCTCCGACAGGACTATGGCTACACCTTC
NA TRBJ1-1 once TRBV7-9 CASSVTGTEAFF TGTGCCAGCAGCGTAACCGGGACAGAAGCTTTCTTT
TRBD1 TRBJ1-2 NA TRBV28 CASSPGTAAFMGYTF TGTGCCAGCAGCCCTGGGACAGCGGCCTTTATGGGCTACACCTTC
TRBD2 TRBJ2-7 NA TRBV4-1 CASSPGTSGLYEQYF TGCGCCAGCAGCCCCGGGACTAGCGGACTCTACGAGCAGTACTTC
NA TRBJ2-7 NA TRBV19 CASSPTQGFHEQYF TGTGCCAGTAGTCCCACACAGGGATTTCACGAGCAGTACTTC
NA TRBJ1-2 NA TRBV28 CASSDPRYYGYTF TGTGCCAGCAGTGACCCCAGGTACTATGGCTACACCTTC
TRBD1 TRBJ2-1 NA TRBV4-1 CASSRVGQGMDNEQFF TGCGCCAGCAGCCGAGTGGGACAGGGTATGGACAATGAGCAGTTCTTC
TRBD2 TRBJ2-3 NA TRBV3-1/TRBV3-2 CASSQDLAGVPSDTQYF TGTGCCAGCAGCCAAGATTTAGCGGGAGTTCCGTCCGATACGCAGTATTTT
NA TRBJ2-5 NA TRBV30 CAWSLVGETQYF TGTGCCTGGTCTTTAGTTGGAGAGACCCAGTACTTC
NA TRBJ2-7 NA TRBV5-4 CASSLSYRSSYEQYF TGTGCCAGCAGCTTAAGTTACAGGAGCTCCTACGAGCAGTACTTC
NA TRBJ1-5 NA TRBV5-5 CASSLHSNQPQHF TGTGCCAGCAGCTTACATAGCAATCAGCCCCAGCATTTT
TRBD1 TRBJ1-2 NA TRBV29-1 CSVEEQGGNYGYTF TGCAGCGTTGAGGAACAGGGGGGGAACTATGGCTACACCTTC
NA TRBJ2-7 NA TRBV6-6 CASSLSGNEQYF TGTGCCAGCAGTTTATCCGGGAACGAGCAGTACTTC
NA TRBJ2-3 NA TRBV7-9 CASRGGDTQYF TGTGCCAGCAGGGGGGGAGATACGCAGTATTTT
NA TRBJ1-1 NA TRBV27 CASSFGRGATEAFF TGTGCCAGCAGTTTTGGCAGGGGCGCCACTGAAGCTTTCTTT
NA TRBJ2-3 NA TRBV3-1/TRBV3-2 CASSPTPSSNTQYF TGTGCCAGCAGCCCCACCCCCAGTTCAAATACGCAGTATTTT
NA TRBJ1-1 NA TRBV5-1 CASSLGRIGTASEAFF TGCGCCAGCAGCTTAGGCAGAATCGGCACAGCCTCTGAAGCTTTCTTT
NA TRBJ1-4 NA TRBV7-9 CASSLSFRFHNEKLFF TGTGCCAGCAGCTTAAGTTTTCGGTTCCATAATGAAAAACTGTTTTTT
NA TRBJ1-1 NA TRBV2 CASKGQRNTEAFF TGTGCCAGCAAAGGACAGCGGAACACTGAAGCTTTCTTT
TRBD2 TRBJ2-1 NA TRBV5-5 CASSPGLAGHNGQFF TGTGCCAGCAGCCCGGGACTAGCGGGCCACAATGGGCAGTTCTTC
TRBD1 TRBJ2-3 NA TRBV2 CASRSRQGTDTQYF TGTGCCAGCAGGAGCAGACAGGGAACAGATACGCAGTATTTT
NA TRBJ2-6 NA TRBV19 CASSKGVANVLTF TGTGCCAGTAGTAAGGGGGTGGCCAACGTCCTGACTTTC
NA TRBJ2-1 NA TRBV28 CASSFTYNEQFF TGTGCCAGCAGTTTCACTTACAATGAGCAGTTCTTC
NA TRBJ1-1 NA TRBV13 CASSSMDRTYTNTEAFF TGTGCCAGCAGCTCTATGGACAGAACATATACGAACACTGAAGCTTTCTTT
NA TRBJ1-4 NA TRBV7-9 CASSFEASNEKLFF TGTGCCAGCAGCTTTGAAGCGTCTAATGAAAAACTGTTTTTT
NA TRBJ1-1 NA TRBV29-1 CSVDAAATEAFF TGCAGCGTTGATGCGGCGGCCACTGAAGCTTTCTTT
TRBD2 TRBJ2-3 NA TRBV19 CASSPASGPSTDTQYF TGTGCCAGTAGCCCCGCTAGCGGGCCAAGCACAGATACGCAGTATTTT
NA TRBJ2-3 NA TRBV28 CAGRDSTDTQYF TGTGCCGGTCGGGACTCTACAGATACGCAGTATTTT
NA TRBJ2-7 NA TRBV3-1/TRBV3-2 CASSALGAVQYF TGTGCCAGCAGCGCTTTAGGGGCGGTGCAGTACTTC
NA TRBJ1-4 many TRBV9 CASTSTATNEKLFF TGTGCCAGCACCTCAACTGCAACTAATGAAAAACTGTTTTTT
NA TRBJ2-1 NA TRBV6-2/TRBV6-3 CASSFGSTYNEQFF TGTGCCAGCAGTTTCGGGAGTACCTACAATGAGCAGTTCTTC
TRBD1 TRBJ1-1 NA TRBV5-1 CASSFAGTGGEGAFF TGCGCCAGCAGCTTTGCCGGGACAGGGGGCGAAGGAGCTTTCTTT
NA TRBJ2-3 NA TRBV24-1 CATSDLDTTDTQYF TGTGCCACCAGTGATTTGGACACCACAGATACGCAGTATTTT
NA TRBJ1-4 NA TRBV27 CASSQRGGTSAELFF TGTGCCAGCAGCCAACGGGGGGGAACTTCCGCGGAACTGTTTTTT
TRBD1 TRBJ2-5 NA TRBV5-1 CASSLGDRGETQYF TGCGCCAGCAGCTTGGGGGACAGGGGAGAGACCCAGTACTTC
TRBD2 TRBJ2-1 few TRBV5-1 CASSSGLAGSNEQFF TGCGCCAGCAGCTCGGGACTAGCGGGGTCCAATGAGCAGTTCTTC
TRBD2 TRBJ2-7 once TRBV9 CASSAASGYEQYF TGTGCCAGCAGCGCTGCTAGCGGCTACGAGCAGTACTTC
NA TRBJ2-2 NA TRBV5-1 CASSLGPQGQGNTGELFF TGCGCCAGCAGCTTGGGACCCCAGGGGCAGGGCAACACCGGGGAGCTGTTTTTT
NA TRBJ2-7 NA TRBV6-5 CASRRDSYEQYF TGTGCCAGTCGGAGGGACTCCTACGAGCAGTACTTC
TRBD1 TRBJ1-5 NA TRBV12-3/TRBV12-4 CASSLGDRGAQHF TGTGCCAGCTCACTGGGGGACAGGGGGGCCCAGCATTTT
TRBD2 TRBJ2-1 NA TRBV2 CASSEVVDAGDEQFF TGTGCCAGCAGTGAAGTGGTAGATGCGGGAGATGAGCAGTTCTTC
NA TRBJ2-5 NA TRBV9 CASSVALGGGGGETQYF TGTGCCAGCAGCGTAGCTTTAGGGGGTGGCGGAGGAGAGACCCAGTACTTC
TRBD1 TRBJ2-7 once TRBV6-5 CASSYRTGKPYEQYF TGTGCCAGCAGTTACCGGACAGGGAAACCCTACGAGCAGTACTTC
TRBD2 TRBJ2-1 NA TRBV9 CASRGTSGNEQFF TGTGCCAGCAGGGGGACTAGCGGGAATGAGCAGTTCTTC
NA TRBJ1-6 NA TRBV6-5 CASSYSQGRSPLHF TGTGCCAGCAGTTACTCGCAGGGTCGCTCACCCCTCCACTTT
NA TRBJ1-4 NA TRBV7-6 CASSFRPDRWDNEKLFF TGTGCCAGCAGCTTCCGCCCTGACAGGTGGGATAATGAAAAACTGTTTTTT
NA TRBJ1-1 once TRBV2 CASSAGHLYTEAFF TGTGCCAGCAGTGCTGGACATCTTTACACTGAAGCTTTCTTT
TRBD1 TRBJ1-2 few TRBV28 CASSLLPRTGRDASYGYTF TGTGCCAGCAGTTTATTGCCGAGGACAGGGAGGGATGCGAGCTATGGCTACACCTTC
NA TRBJ2-1 NA TRBV7-9 CASSLGDPQGFEQFF TGTGCCAGCAGCTTAGGCGATCCTCAGGGGTTCGAGCAGTTCTTC
TRBD2 TRBJ2-7 NA TRBV19 CASGEGRVWEQYF TGTGCCAGTGGGGAGGGCAGGGTTTGGGAGCAGTACTTC
TRBD1 TRBJ1-1 NA TRBV27 CASSYTGGRVEAFF TGTGCCAGCAGTTATACAGGGGGCAGGGTTGAAGCTTTCTTT
TRBD1 TRBJ2-1 NA TRBV28 CASRGGGFDVTGGDEQFF TGTGCCAGCAGGGGAGGGGGATTCGACGTGACAGGGGGCGATGAGCAGTTCTTC
NA TRBJ1-1 NA TRBV27 CASSLSRGLVNTEAFF TGTGCCAGCAGTTTGTCGCGGGGCTTAGTGAACACTGAAGCTTTCTTT
TRBD1 TRBJ2-5 NA TRBV27 CASTPGGTEQETQYF TGTGCCAGCACCCCGGGTGGGACAGAACAAGAGACCCAGTACTTC
NA TRBJ2-7 NA TRBV4-3 CASSQLVRGYEQYF TGCGCCAGCAGCCAACTGGTTAGGGGCTACGAGCAGTACTTC
TRBD1 TRBJ1-5 NA TRBV30 CAWSGTGNFGQPQHF TGTGCCTGGAGTGGGACAGGGAATTTTGGGCAGCCCCAGCATTTT